The 17 T cell receptor beta chains reported below all come from one sample, sequenced in a study of response to subunit inactivated influenza vaccine. In TCRdb, the RT-PCR reads were re-called with MiXCR into one record per CDR3 protein. Of 450,000 to 700,000 distinct CDR3 sequences in the sample, less than 15% were seen once. Here the sequenced sample was PBMCs from blood, taken 11 to 12 days after vaccination. The receptor source for this set is a man between 45 and 60 years old who received an inactivated influenza vaccine.

This clonotype was found a few times. The chain recombines TRBV7-9 with TRBJ2-5; D is possibly TRBD2 (5 bases). V was cut by 3 bases and J by 5 bases, with 13 bases left in between. This CDR3 region has 14 residues. Germline V gene lookup returns CDR1 SEHNR and CDR2 FQNEAQ (reference sequence). The CDR3 spells CASSFGGVVETQYF. As DNA, the CDR3 is TGTGCCAGCAGCTTTGGAGGCGTAGTCGAGACCCAGTACTTC.

This sequence joins TRBV5-1 and TRBJ2-3, with 8 bases lining up with TRBD2. Germline CDR1 SGHRS, CDR2 YFSETQ. The CDR3 length is 15 residues. The junction had 8 bases not matched to a gene; V was cut back by 5 bases and J by 3 bases. CDR3 sequence (DNA): TGCGCCAGCAGTTTAACGGGAGGGCCTACAGATACGCAGTATTTT. Translation: CASSLTGGPTDTQYF.

Only a few counts were recorded for this clonotype. The chain couples TRBV7-2 to TRBJ2-3; 9 nucleotides line up with TRBD2. The CDR3 runs to 17 residues. After removal of 5 bases from V and 6 bases from J, the junction contained 15 bases not matched to a gene. CDR1 SGHTA and CDR2 FQGNSA come from the germline V gene. The DNA for the CDR3 is TGTGCCAGCAGCCCCCGTGTAGGCGGGAGGGCCTGGGATACGCAGTATTTT. Protein sequence: CASSPRVGGRAWDTQYF.

This clonotype has just a few counts. The chain joins TRBV28 to TRBJ1-5; D not certain. Trimming removed 5 bases at V and 4 bases at J, with 18 bases between. Per germline, CDR1 MDHEN and CDR2 SYDVKM. CDR3 size: 16 residues. CDR3 bases: TGTGCCAGCAGTCCACTTAGTGGGTACAGTAATCAGCCCCAGCATTTT. Translation gives CASSPLSGYSNQPQHF.

This clonotype has a handful of counts. For the CDR3, the DNA is TGCAGTGCTCAAACCGGGACTAGCGGAGGGAGCTCCTACAATGAGCAGTTCTTC. This codes for CSAQTGTSGGSSYNEQFF. The V and J genes are TRBV20-1 and TRBJ2-1, with 11 bases that match TRBD2. J gave up 0 bases and V 5 bases, and 12 bases lay outside the gene matches. Germline V lookup: CDR1 DFQATT, CDR2 SNEGSKA (reference sequence). The CDR3 runs to 18 residues.

This clonotype has only a few counts. This chain links TRBV20-1 with TRBJ1-2, with 8 positions matching TRBD1. V dropped 5 bases and J dropped 7; count of bases not matched to a gene: 15. Per the germline V gene, CDR1 is DFQATT and CDR2 is SNEGSKA (reference sequence). The CDR3 has 15 residues. CDR3 bases: TGCAGTGCTCCCGGGACAGGAGGAAATTTGGGTGGCTACACCTTC. Its translation is CSAPGTGGNLGGYTF.

The chain is built from TRBV24-1 and TRBJ2-1, with 8 bases fitting TRBD2. The CDR3 spans 17 residues. Germline-derived CDR1 and CDR2 are KGHDR and SFDVKD. V trimming: 3 bases; J trimming: 4 bases; junction bases outside the gene matches: 10. The CDR3 protein is CATSDGSGRSIYNEQFF. The CDR3 DNA follows: TGTGCCACCAGTGATGGGAGCGGGAGATCGATTTACAATGAGCAGTTCTTC.

This clonotype was seen many times. The V gene is TRBV10-3, the J gene TRBJ2-7; D unresolved. The CDR3 sequence is 12 residues long. Germline values: CDR1 ENHRY, CDR2 SYGVKD. V lost 2 bases, J lost 7 bases, and 9 bases lay in between. The CDR3 sequence is CAISETVGEQYF. CDR3 nucleotides: TGTGCCATCAGTGAGACAGTCGGGGAGCAGTACTTC.

In nucleotides, the CDR3 is TGTGCCATCACCCAACAGGGGCGAACTGGGGGTACCATATATTTT. It translates to CAITQQGRTGGTIYF. The J gene is TRBJ1-3, the V gene TRBV10-3; 7 bases align to TRBD1. V was pared by 7 bases and J by 10 bases, with 16 bases of the junction left unmatched. The V gene's germline CDR1 is ENHRY and CDR2 SYGVKD. This CDR3 contains 15 residues.

The genes are TRBV20-1 and TRBJ2-1; D call uncertain. This CDR3 is built from 15 residues. The V gene lost 7 bases and the J gene lost 8 bases, with 24 bases spanning the gap. The V gene's germline CDR1 is DFQATT and CDR2 SNEGSKA (reference sequence). The CDR3 sequence is CSVTAGIMDGYEQFF. CDR3 coding DNA: TGCAGTGTAACGGCAGGTATCATGGATGGGTATGAGCAGTTCTTC.

V gene TRBV9 combines with J gene TRBJ2-1; no clear D gene. Germline CDR1 SGDLS, CDR2 YYNGEE. This CDR3 contains 13 residues. Between the trimmed V and J ends, which lost 6 bases and 7 bases, there was a span of 14 bases. CDR3 DNA: TGTGCCAGCAACGTCCCCGGTAAGAATGAGCAGTTCTTC. It codes for CASNVPGKNEQFF. The complete variable domain, with remaining parts taken from reference TRBV9 and TRBJ2-1, reads DSGVTQTPKHLITATGQRVTLRCSPRSGDLSVYWYQQSLDQGLQFLIQYYNGEERAKGNILERFSAQQFPDLHSELNLSSLELGDSALYFCASNVPGKNEQFFGPGTRLTVL.

This clonotype has more than one count but fewer than ten. The rearrangement uses TRBV5-1 and TRBJ2-7; maybe TRBD2 (6 bases). Per the germline V gene, CDR1 is SGHRS and CDR2 is YFSETQ. The V end lost 4 bases, the J end lost 0 bases, and 14 bases lay between the germline ends. This CDR3 has 15 residues. Here the CDR3 reads CASSHSGRGSYEQYF. CDR3 sequence (DNA): TGCGCCAGCAGCCATAGCGGAAGGGGCTCCTACGAGCAGTACTTC.

This clonotype has a handful of counts. The chain employs TRBV20-1 and TRBJ2-1, with D possibly called TRBD1 or TRBD2 (5 bases each). The V end was cut by 1 base, the J end by 0 bases, with 22 bases between. Per germline, CDR1 DFQATT and CDR2 SNEGSKA (reference sequence). The CDR3 length is 19 residues. This CDR3 is CSARARPVRTGLSYNEQFF. Here the CDR3 DNA reads TGCAGTGCTAGAGCAAGACCCGTCAGGACGGGGCTCTCCTACAATGAGCAGTTCTTC.

V and J are TRBV12-3 or TRBV12-4 and TRBJ1-6, with 7 positions matching TRBD1. J was trimmed by 7 bases and V by 1 base; bases with no gene match: 4. CDR3 length: 15 residues. CDR3 protein: CASSLGDRQNSPLHF. Here the CDR3 DNA reads TGTGCCAGCAGTTTAGGGGACAGACAGAATTCACCCCTCCACTTT.

This clonotype was seen more than once but under ten times. The rearrangement joins TRBV18 to TRBJ2-4, with D hard to call. CDR1 KGHSH and CDR2 LQKENI come from the germline V gene. The ends were cut back, 3 bases at V and 8 bases at J, with 20 bases in the middle. CDR3 length: 16 residues. The CDR3 nucleotides read TGTGCCAGCTCACCCCCTTTTACTTTGGGCTTCGACATTCAGTACTTC. Its translation: CASSPPFTLGFDIQYF.

In its sample, this clonotype was seen many times. The chain is built from TRBV4-2 and TRBJ1-5; D unresolved. There are 17 residues in the CDR3. V lost 0 bases and J lost 0, with 12 bases in between. Germline CDR1 reads LGHNA; CDR2 reads YNFKEQ. This CDR3 reads CASSQEDGINSNQPQHF. The DNA of the CDR3 is TGTGCCAGCAGCCAAGAGGATGGCATTAATAGCAATCAGCCCCAGCATTTT.

J is TRBJ2-1 and V is TRBV4-3; D remains ambiguous. Germline values: CDR1 LGHNA, CDR2 YSLEER. Trimming pared 0 bases from V and 4 bases from J, leaving 7 bases between. CDR3 length: 14 residues. This chain's CDR3 is CASSQEDKYNEQFF. The CDR3 nucleotides read TGCGCCAGCAGCCAAGAAGACAAGTACAATGAGCAGTTCTTC.